Presented here are 2 T cell receptor beta chains from one specimen sequenced in a study of ipilimumab plus nivolumab after autologous stem cell transplantation (dated by TCRdb to about 2021). The library relied on the immunoSEQ multiplex PCR assay. Drawn from immuneACCESS, this table holds only the in-frame rearrangements with V and J called that TCRdb kept. Clones are partly lost; checked studies trace under half to an unresolved V gene and leave the rest unexplained. The sample yields around 4,900 clones; around 73% were counted once. Roughly 27% of the sample rests with the top ten. Source: PBMCs, taken in a trial of ipilimumab plus nivolumab as post-transplant consolidation. These TCRs come from a male donor with multiple myeloma.

DNA of the CDR3: TGTGCCAGCAGCCGTACTAGCGGGTCCGCAGATACGCAGTATTTT. Translation gives CASSRTSGSADTQYF. The chain links TRBV7-3 to TRBJ2-3; TRBD2 matches at 9 bases. CDR1 and CDR2 (germline): SGHTA, FQGTGA. V shed 5 bases, J shed 4 bases, and the junction held 7 bases outside the gene matches. This CDR3 has 15 residues.

The gene calls are TRBV10-3 and TRBJ2-5; D unclear. Germline assignment: CDR1 ENHRY and CDR2 SYGVKD. The CDR3 sequence is 14 residues long. Trimming cost V 0 bases and J 3 bases, with 8 bases left between them. The CDR3 reads CAISESNTKETQYF. The CDR3 DNA reads as TGTGCCATCAGTGAGTCAAATACTAAAGAGACCCAGTACTTC.